Below, 15 T cell receptor beta chains from the same sample are listed, as sequenced in a study of cytomegalovirus exposure and HLA in healthy donors. Vbeta (60) and Jbeta (13) primers were used in the PCR. Libraries were prepared by immunoSEQ multiplex PCR; TCRdb keeps only in-frame clonotypes and omits some of them. The data show about 160,000 clones, 65% to 85% seen once. Sequenced: PBMCs. Source of these receptors: a woman aged 50 to 60 in good health and CMV-seropositive.

The V gene is TRBV4-3, the J gene TRBJ2-1, with 12 bases identical to TRBD2. The trim removed 0 bases at V and 2 bases at J, leaving 17 bases unmatched. This CDR3 contains 22 residues. Germline V gene lookup returns CDR1 LGHNA and CDR2 YSLEER. In nucleotides, the CDR3 is TGCGCCAGCAGCCAAGAGGATGCTCCTAGGGCTAGCGGGAGGGCTGCCTACAATGAGCAGTTCTTC. It yields the protein CASSQEDAPRASGRAAYNEQFF.

This chain joins TRBV11-2 and TRBJ1-2, with D possibly matching TRBD1 (6 bases). Germline CDR1 SGHAT, CDR2 FQNNGV. With 6 bases removed from V and 1 base from J, the gap between germline ends came to 12 bases. The CDR3 consists of 14 residues. DNA of the CDR3: TGTGCCAGCAGAAGACAGGAGATTAACTATGGCTACACCTTC. As protein: CASRRQEINYGYTF.

The chain employs TRBV4-1 and TRBJ2-5; D call uncertain. Trimming took off 1 base at V and 2 bases at J, with 14 bases between the two ends. The CDR3 loop spans 16 amino acids. In germline, CDR1 is MGHRA, CDR2 YSYEKL. As DNA, the CDR3 is TGCGCCAGCAGCCAAGGGGTGGGCGTCACTCAAGAGACCCAGTACTTC. This gives the protein CASSQGVGVTQETQYF.

The chain carries TRBV27 and TRBJ2-7, with a possible D match to TRBD1 (6 bases). The CDR3 is made up of 13 amino acids. The germline V and J ends were trimmed by 6 bases and 5 bases, with 14 bases remaining between them. Germline lookup yields CDR1 MNHEY and CDR2 SMNVEV (reference sequence). Here the CDR3 reads CASRPHEGDEQYF. DNA for the CDR3: TGTGCCAGCAGACCCCATGAGGGGGACGAGCAGTACTTC.

The V call is TRBV29-1, the J call TRBJ2-5; perhaps TRBD1 as D (7 bases). This CDR3 is 15 amino acids long. CDR1 is SQVTM and CDR2 is ANQGSEA in the germline V gene. The germline V and J ends were trimmed by 4 bases and 4 bases, with 19 bases remaining between them. The CDR3 DNA follows: TGCAGCGTTGCCATGTGGAGGGGGCGCAGAGAGACCCAGTACTTC. It translates to CSVAMWRGRRETQYF. The whole variable domain, filled in from reference TRBV29-1 and TRBJ2-5, reads SAVISQKPSRDICQRGTSLTIQCQVDSQVTMMFWYRQQPGQSLTLIATANQGSEATYESGFVIDKFPISRPNLTFSTLTVSNMSPEDSSIYLCSVAMWRGRRETQYFGPGTRLLVL.

The chain has TRBV7-9 and TRBJ2-1; D is possibly TRBD2 (6 bases). CDR1 and CDR2 (germline): SEHNR, FQNEAQ (reference sequence). Trimming removed 7 bases at V and 2 bases at J, with 21 bases between. The CDR3 extends over 17 amino acids. CDR3 in amino acids: CASTIADGVPAYNEQFF. CDR3 nucleotide sequence: TGTGCCAGCACCATAGCGGACGGGGTTCCGGCCTACAATGAGCAGTTCTTC.

V and J are TRBV4-2 and TRBJ1-2; 12 nucleotides match TRBD1. Germline CDR1 and CDR2: LGHNA and YNFKEQ. The CDR3 spans 17 residues. V shed 1 base, J shed 3 bases, and the junction held 6 bases outside the gene matches. CDR3 loop: CASSQVGQGAGDYGYTF. The CDR3 nucleotides read TGTGCCAGCAGCCAAGTGGGACAGGGGGCGGGTGACTATGGCTACACCTTC.

The chain is built from TRBV7-2 and TRBJ2-5; possibly TRBD2 for D (5 bases). CDR3 length equals 13 residues. Trimming removed 5 bases from V and 1 base from J, with 8 bases in between. The germline V gene encodes CDR1 SGHTA and CDR2 FQGNSA. The CDR3 here is CASSPSLQETQYF. As DNA, the CDR3 is TGTGCCAGCAGCCCTAGCCTCCAAGAGACCCAGTACTTC.

The chain recombines TRBV7-2 with TRBJ2-1; possibly TRBD1 for D (6 bases). V lost 4 bases, J lost 4 bases, and 11 bases lay in between. Germline CDR1 and CDR2: SGHTA and FQGNSA. The CDR3 loop spans 14 amino acids. CDR3 sequence: CASSSGQTYNEQFF. The CDR3 nucleotides are TGTGCCAGCAGCTCTGGACAGACTTACAATGAGCAGTTCTTC.

The V call is TRBV4-3, the J call TRBJ1-5; 7 positions agree with TRBD1. The CDR3 is 16 amino acids. V dropped 4 bases and J dropped 3; count of bases not matched to a gene: 9. Germline V CDR1 and CDR2: LGHNA, YSLEER. In DNA form, the CDR3 reads TGCGCCAGCAGCCCTCAACCGGGACAGTACAATCAGCCCCAGCATTTT. This encodes CASSPQPGQYNQPQHF.

The chain employs TRBV19 and TRBJ1-3, with D unclear. In germline, CDR1 is LNHDA, CDR2 SQIVND (reference sequence). Trimming stripped 5 bases from V and 4 bases from J, with 15 bases between. CDR3 length: 15 residues. CDR3 in amino acids: CASSALRGSGNTIYF. In nucleotides, the CDR3 is TGTGCCAGTAGTGCCCTACGAGGGAGCGGAAACACCATATATTTT. Filled out from reference TRBV19 and TRBJ1-3, the complete variable domain reads DGGITQSPKYLFRKEGQNVTLSCEQNLNHDAMYWYRQDPGQGLRLIYYSQIVNDFQKGDIAEGYSVSREKKESFPLTVTSAQKNPTAFYLCASSALRGSGNTIYFGEGSWLTVV.

This rearrangement joins TRBV19 to TRBJ1-2, with D maybe TRBD1 (5 bases). V was shortened by 4 bases and J by 4 bases, with 13 bases between the two germline ends. Germline CDR1 reads LNHDA; CDR2 reads SQIVND (reference sequence). The CDR3 extends over 14 amino acids. CDR3 sequence (DNA): TGTGCCAGTAGTAGTCCTGGGGCCGGCTATGGCTACACCTTC. Amino acid sequence: CASSSPGAGYGYTF.

The rearrangement links TRBV6-6 to TRBJ2-6; the D gene is possibly TRBD1 (6 bases). Trimming took 7 bases from V and 0 from J, leaving 13 bases between them. CDR3 size: 16 residues. Looked up from germline, CDR1 is MNHNY and CDR2 is SVGAGI (reference sequence). In nucleotides, the CDR3 is TGTGCCAGCATTAATGACAGGAGCTCTGGGGCCAACGTCCTGACTTTC. Residues: CASINDRSSGANVLTF.

The rearrangement links TRBV18 to TRBJ2-1; possible D gene TRBD2, 6 bases. V gave up 3 bases and J gave up 4 bases, with 16 bases separating them. The germline CDR1 and CDR2 sequences are KGHSH and LQKENI. CDR3 length: 16 amino acids. The CDR3 loop reads CASSPLSGASYNEQFF. The CDR3 nucleotides are TGTGCCAGCTCACCCCTTAGCGGCGCCTCTTACAATGAGCAGTTCTTC.

The V gene is TRBV5-1, the J gene TRBJ1-4, with D unresolved. The CDR3 runs 13 residues. Trimming stripped 0 bases from V and 7 bases from J, with 7 bases between. The V gene's germline CDR1 is SGHRS and CDR2 YFSETQ. The DNA for the CDR3 is TGCGCCAGCAGCTTGGTCGTCGGTGAAAAACTGTTTTTT. Translating it yields CASSLVVGEKLFF.